This T cell receptor (beta chain) was sequenced during a study of cytomegalovirus exposure and HLA in healthy donors. Primers: 60 Vbeta forward and 13 Jbeta reverse. Here immunoSEQ multiplex PCR was the method, and the copy in TCRdb shows in-frame clones only, minus some. The profile shows over 250,000 clones, roughly 70% of them singletons. About this clone: Its antigen remains unidentified.

General study findings and limits: About 87% or about 30% of the time was how often most TCR beta V segments were productive, according to an earlier analysis. It was only CMV serostatus that was available as immune exposure information.

The TCR originated in a female donor in good health and CMV-seronegative. The sample taken for sequencing was PBMCs.

CDR3 sequence (DNA): TGTGCCAGCAGCCACCAGGAAAGGACCGGGGAGCTGTTTTTT. It specifies CASSHQERTGELFF. The V call is TRBV7-9, the J call TRBJ2-2; D gene unclear. Trimming shortened V by 5 bases and J by 5 bases, and 12 bases separated the two germline ends. Germline-derived CDR1 and CDR2 are SEHNR and FQNEAQ (reference sequence). The CDR3 totals 14 residues.